Below are 17 T cell receptor beta chains sequenced from a single sample in a study of technical replicates of blood from several donors. Here immunoSEQ multiplex PCR was the method, and the copy in TCRdb shows in-frame clones only, minus some. The table records 79,000 or so clones, around nine tenths of them present only once. The sequenced sample consisted of T cells isolated from PBMCs. These receptors were collected from a human donor in good health.

The chain has TRBV15 and TRBJ1-1; D might be TRBD1 (5 bases). Trimming removed 3 bases at V and 2 bases at J, with 13 bases between. Germline CDR1 is LNHNV and CDR2 is YYDKDF (reference sequence). CDR3 size: 15 residues. The CDR3 DNA sequence: TGTGCCACCAGCAGGGGCCAGGGCTTTAACACTGAAGCTTTCTTT. Protein: CATSRGQGFNTEAFF.

V usage is TRBV4-2 and J usage is TRBJ2-1; 7 positions match TRBD2. This CDR3 comprises 16 residues. J gave up 2 bases and V 0 bases, and 4 bases lay outside the gene matches. From germline, CDR1 is LGHNA and CDR2 YNFKEQ. CDR3 in amino acids: CASSQDETSTYNEQFF. CDR3 DNA: TGTGCCAGCAGCCAAGACGAGACTAGCACCTACAATGAGCAGTTCTTC.

This chain connects TRBV7-6 to TRBJ1-1; TRBD1 matches 8 bases. V was clipped by 6 bases and J by 4 bases; unmatched bases: 7. The CDR3 runs to 14 residues. CDR1 is SGHVS, CDR2 FNYEAQ, per germline. The CDR3 DNA follows: TGTGCCAGCAGTCCAGGGGGCTCGGGCACTGAAGCTTTCTTT. Its translation is CASSPGGSGTEAFF.

This clone has only one observation. This rearrangement joins TRBV27 to TRBJ1-2; a weak D match, TRBD1 (5 bases). V lost 6 bases to trimming and J lost 2 bases, with 22 bases between them. The CDR3 covers 17 residues. From germline, CDR1 is MNHEY and CDR2 SMNVEV (reference sequence). The CDR3 nucleotides read TGTGCCAGCAGCCCTACACCACCAGGGATAAGGAACTATGGCTACACCTTC. It translates to CASSPTPPGIRNYGYTF.

The genes are TRBV15 and TRBJ2-5, with 7 bases identical to TRBD2. V trimming: 1 base; J trimming: 5 bases; junction bases outside the gene matches: 7. Germline V gene lookup returns CDR1 LNHNV and CDR2 YYDKDF (reference sequence). The CDR3 length is 15 residues. Here the CDR3 DNA reads TGTGCCACCAGCAGAGTTTCCGGGAGGTACGAGACCCAGTACTTC. Translation gives CATSRVSGRYETQYF.

The gene calls are TRBV6-5 and TRBJ2-5; possibly TRBD1 for D (5 bases). V lost 0 bases to trimming and J lost 5 bases, with 7 bases between them. This CDR3 region has 13 residues. CDR1 and CDR2 from the germline V gene are MNHEY and SVGAGI. Here the CDR3 reads CASSYSWGETQYF. Written as DNA, the CDR3 is TGTGCCAGCAGTTACTCGTGGGGCGAGACCCAGTACTTC.

The genes are TRBV11-3 and TRBJ2-7; possible D gene TRBD2, 5 bases. Germline V CDR1 and CDR2: SGHNT, YENEEA. V gave up 1 base and J gave up 7 bases, with 8 bases separating them. The CDR3 is made up of 12 amino acids. In DNA, the CDR3 is TGTGCCAGCAGCTTAGTGGGCGGGGAGCAGTACTTC. Translating it yields CASSLVGGEQYF.

The V call is TRBV27, the J call TRBJ1-2, with 7 bases matching TRBD1. The CDR3 loop spans 16 amino acids. The V gene's germline CDR1 is MNHEY and CDR2 SMNVEV (reference sequence). Trimming cost V 2 bases and J 3 bases; bases outside gene matches: 9. CDR3 coding DNA: TGTGCCAGCAGTTTAAACTCCGGGACAGCTTACTATGGCTACACCTTC. Encoded protein: CASSLNSGTAYYGYTF.

The CDR3 DNA follows: TGTGCCAGCAGCATCAGGGATGGCGGGGAGCTGTTTTTT. As protein: CASSIRDGGELFF. The J gene is TRBJ2-2, the V gene TRBV7-9; weak D call: TRBD1 (5 bases). The CDR3 has 13 amino acids. CDR1 and CDR2 from the germline V gene are SEHNR and FQNEAQ (reference sequence). V dropped 5 bases and J dropped 7 bases, with 11 bases sitting between them.

The chain uses TRBV7-9 and TRBJ2-7, with 9 bases aligning to TRBD1. Trimming removed 7 bases from V and 3 bases from J; junction bases left unmatched: 7. CDR3 size: 14 residues. CDR1 and CDR2 (germline): SEHNR, FQNEAQ (reference sequence). CDR3 nucleotide sequence: TGTGCCAGCAACCGACAGGGGGATCTCTACGAGCAGTACTTC. This gives the protein CASNRQGDLYEQYF.

The J gene is TRBJ1-1, the V gene TRBV5-6; D may be TRBD1 (6 bases). The CDR3 spans 16 residues. V was cut by 4 bases and J by 0 bases, with 16 bases left in between. Looked up from germline, CDR1 is SGHDT and CDR2 is YYEEEE. The CDR3 DNA reads TGTGCCAGCAGCCCGCAGATGGGACAAATGAACACTGAAGCTTTCTTT. This encodes CASSPQMGQMNTEAFF. Supplemented by reference TRBV5-6 and TRBJ1-1, the full variable domain reads DAGVTQSPTHLIKTRGQQVTLRCSPKSGHDTVSWYQQALGQGPQFIFQYYEEEERQRGNFPDRFSGHQFPNYSSELNVNALLLGDSALYLCASSPQMGQMNTEAFFGQGTRLTVV.

This rearrangement joins TRBV29-1 to TRBJ2-3, with unresolved D. CDR3 size: 13 residues. The germline V and J ends were trimmed by 2 bases and 2 bases, with 8 bases remaining between them. CDR1 is SQVTM, CDR2 ANQGSEA, per germline. The CDR3 coding sequence is TGCAGCGTTGAAACCAGGCTCACAGATACGCAGTATTTT. This sequence encodes CSVETRLTDTQYF.

The genes are TRBV27 and TRBJ2-7, with 14 bases identical to TRBD2. The ends lost 8 bases at V and 4 bases at J; junction bases unmatched: 16. The V gene's germline CDR1 is MNHEY and CDR2 SMNVEV (reference sequence). This CDR3 region has 18 residues. CDR3 sequence (DNA): TGTGCCAGCGCAGCGGGGACTAGCGGGAGTGGGCTGACTTACGAGCAGTACTTC. Its protein product is CASAAGTSGSGLTYEQYF.

The rearrangement uses TRBV19 and TRBJ2-3, with 7 bases that match TRBD1. Trimming removed 4 bases from V and 0 bases from J; junction bases left unmatched: 7. This CDR3 spans 16 amino acids. Per germline, CDR1 LNHDA and CDR2 SQIVND (reference sequence). CDR3 loop: CASSTRQGSSTDTQYF. The CDR3 nucleotides are TGTGCCAGTAGTACTAGACAGGGCTCGAGCACAGATACGCAGTATTTT.

The chain couples TRBV5-4 to TRBJ2-2; D possibly corresponds to TRBD1 (6 bases). V lost 0 bases and J 6 bases, leaving 15 bases between the germline ends. This CDR3 has 16 amino acids. CDR1 and CDR2 from the germline V gene are SGHNT and YYREEE (reference sequence). CDR3 DNA: TGTGCCAGCAGCTTGGGGTACGAGCGGACAGCCGGGGAGCTGTTTTTT. Amino acid sequence: CASSLGYERTAGELFF.

The chain couples TRBV27 to TRBJ1-2, with 7 bases identical to TRBD1. This CDR3 region has 13 residues. V was pared by 8 bases and J by 6 bases, with 9 bases of the junction left unmatched. CDR1 is MNHEY, CDR2 SMNVEV, per germline (reference sequence). Here the CDR3 reads CASQPGGQDGYTF. The CDR3 DNA sequence: TGTGCCAGCCAGCCAGGGGGGCAAGATGGCTACACCTTC.

This rearrangement joins TRBV6-6 to TRBJ2-2; TRBD1 might be the D (7 bases). V shed 5 bases and J shed 3 bases, with 13 bases lying between them. CDR3 size: 15 residues. Germline CDR1 MNHNY, CDR2 SVGAGI (reference sequence). The CDR3 DNA sequence: TGTGCCAGCAGTCCCCCCAGGGGGGACACCGGGGAGCTGTTTTTT. Its translation: CASSPPRGDTGELFF.